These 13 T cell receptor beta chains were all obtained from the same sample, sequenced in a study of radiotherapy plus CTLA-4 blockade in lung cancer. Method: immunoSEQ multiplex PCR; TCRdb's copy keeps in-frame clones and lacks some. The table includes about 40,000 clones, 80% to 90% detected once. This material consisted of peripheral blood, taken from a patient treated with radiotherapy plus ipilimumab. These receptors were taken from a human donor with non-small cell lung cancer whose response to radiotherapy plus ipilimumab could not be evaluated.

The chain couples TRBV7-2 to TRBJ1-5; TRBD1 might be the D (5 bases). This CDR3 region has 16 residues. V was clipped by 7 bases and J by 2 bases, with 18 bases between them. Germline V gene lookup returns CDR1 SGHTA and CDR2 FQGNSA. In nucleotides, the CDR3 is TGTGCCAGCACCACTGTGGGGGGAGGGGGCAATCAGCCCCAGCATTTT. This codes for CASTTVGGGGNQPQHF.

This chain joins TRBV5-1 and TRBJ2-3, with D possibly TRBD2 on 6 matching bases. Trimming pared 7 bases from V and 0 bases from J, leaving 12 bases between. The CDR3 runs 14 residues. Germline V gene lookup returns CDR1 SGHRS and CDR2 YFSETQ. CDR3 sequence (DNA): TGCGCCAGCTCCCGGGACTCTAGCACAGATACGCAGTATTTT. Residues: CASSRDSSTDTQYF. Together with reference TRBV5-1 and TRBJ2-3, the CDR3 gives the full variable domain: KAGVTQTPRYLIKTRGQQVTLSCSPISGHRSVSWYQQTPGQGLQFLFEYFSETQRNKGNFPGRFSGRQFSNSRSEMNVSTLELGDSALYLCASSRDSSTDTQYFGPGTRLTVL.

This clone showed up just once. The CDR3 here is CASSLRPNTGELFF. CDR3 DNA sequence: TGCGCCAGCAGCTTGCGTCCGAACACCGGGGAGCTGTTTTTT. This chain uses TRBV5-1 with TRBJ2-2; D not resolved. Germline V gives CDR1 SGHRS, CDR2 YFSETQ. Deletions cut 1 base from V and 0 bases from J, with 4 bases between. This CDR3 contains 14 residues.

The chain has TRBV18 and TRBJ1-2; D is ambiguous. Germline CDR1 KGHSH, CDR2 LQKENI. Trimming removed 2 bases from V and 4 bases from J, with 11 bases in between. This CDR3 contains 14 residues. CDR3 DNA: TGTGCCAGCTCACCATATGGGCAGAGCTATGGCTACACCTTC. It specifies CASSPYGQSYGYTF.

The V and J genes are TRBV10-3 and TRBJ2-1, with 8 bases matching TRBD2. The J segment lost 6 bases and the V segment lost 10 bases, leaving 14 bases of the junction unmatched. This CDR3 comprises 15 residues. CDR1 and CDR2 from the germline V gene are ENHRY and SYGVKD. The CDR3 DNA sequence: TGTGCCACCGCCAGGTCGGGAGGGGCAGGCAATGAGCAGTTCTTC. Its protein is CATARSGGAGNEQFF.

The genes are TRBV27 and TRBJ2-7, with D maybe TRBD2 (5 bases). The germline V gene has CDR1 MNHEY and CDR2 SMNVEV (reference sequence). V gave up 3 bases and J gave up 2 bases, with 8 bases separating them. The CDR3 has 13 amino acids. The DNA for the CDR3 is TGTGCCAGCAGTTTTAGCGTGCCCTACGAGCAGTACTTC. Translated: CASSFSVPYEQYF.

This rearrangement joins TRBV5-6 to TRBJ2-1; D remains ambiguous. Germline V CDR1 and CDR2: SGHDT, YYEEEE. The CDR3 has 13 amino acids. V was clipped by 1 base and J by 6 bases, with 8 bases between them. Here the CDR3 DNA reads TGTGCCAGCAGCTTGTCAAGCGCCAATGAGCAGTTCTTC. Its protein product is CASSLSSANEQFF.

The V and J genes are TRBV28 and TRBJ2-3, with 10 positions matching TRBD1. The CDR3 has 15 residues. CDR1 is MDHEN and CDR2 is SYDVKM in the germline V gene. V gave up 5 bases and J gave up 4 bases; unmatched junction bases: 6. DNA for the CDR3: TGTGCCAGCAGTGCCCGGGACAGGGGTTCAGATACGCAGTATTTT. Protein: CASSARDRGSDTQYF. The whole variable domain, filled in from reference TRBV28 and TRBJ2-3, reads DVKVTQSSRYLVKRTGEKVFLECVQDMDHENMFWYRQDPGLGLRLIYFSYDVKMKEKGDIPEGYSVSREKKERFSLILESASTNQTSMYLCASSARDRGSDTQYFGPGTRLTVL.

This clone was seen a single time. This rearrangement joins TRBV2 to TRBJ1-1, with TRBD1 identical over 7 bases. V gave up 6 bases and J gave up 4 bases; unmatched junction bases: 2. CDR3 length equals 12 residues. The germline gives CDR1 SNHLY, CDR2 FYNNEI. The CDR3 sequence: CASRTGITEAFF. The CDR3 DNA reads TGTGCCAGCAGGACAGGGATCACTGAAGCTTTCTTT. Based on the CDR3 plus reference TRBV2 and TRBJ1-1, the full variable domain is EPEVTQTPSHQVTQMGQEVILRCVPISNHLYFYWYRQILGQKVEFLVSFYNNEISEKSEIFDDQFSVERPDGSNFTLKIRSTKLEDSAMYFCASRTGITEAFFGQGTRLTVV.

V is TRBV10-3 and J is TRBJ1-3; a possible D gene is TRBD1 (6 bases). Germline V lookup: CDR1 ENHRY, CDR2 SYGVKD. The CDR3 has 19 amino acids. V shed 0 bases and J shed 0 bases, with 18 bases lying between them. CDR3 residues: CAISESAGASILSGNTIYF. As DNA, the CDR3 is TGTGCCATCAGTGAGTCGGCAGGGGCGTCGATCCTCTCTGGAAACACCATATATTTT.

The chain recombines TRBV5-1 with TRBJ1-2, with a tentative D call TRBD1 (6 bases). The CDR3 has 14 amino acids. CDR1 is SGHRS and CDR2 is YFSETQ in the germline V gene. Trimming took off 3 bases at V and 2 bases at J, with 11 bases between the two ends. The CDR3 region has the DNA TGCGCCAGCAGCTCGGGAGGGGGAAACTATGGCTACACCTTC. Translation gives CASSSGGGNYGYTF.

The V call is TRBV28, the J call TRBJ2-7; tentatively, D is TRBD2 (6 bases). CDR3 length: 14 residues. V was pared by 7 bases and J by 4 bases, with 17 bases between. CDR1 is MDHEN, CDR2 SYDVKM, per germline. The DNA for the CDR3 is TGTGCCAGCACTCGAAGGAGGGATTTTTACGAGCAGTACTTC. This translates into CASTRRRDFYEQYF.

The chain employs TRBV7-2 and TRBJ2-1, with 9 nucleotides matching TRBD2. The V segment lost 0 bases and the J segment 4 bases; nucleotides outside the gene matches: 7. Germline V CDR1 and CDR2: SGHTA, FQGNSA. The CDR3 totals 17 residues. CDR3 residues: CASSLAWLAGSYNEQFF. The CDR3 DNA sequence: TGTGCCAGCAGCTTAGCGTGGCTAGCGGGGTCTTACAATGAGCAGTTCTTC. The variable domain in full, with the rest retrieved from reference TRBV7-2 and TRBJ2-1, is GAGVSQSPSNKVTEKGKDVELRCDPISGHTALYWYRQSLGQGLEFLIYFQGNSAPDKSGLPSDRFSAERTGGSVSTLTIQRTQQEDSAVYLCASSLAWLAGSYNEQFFGPGTRLTVL.